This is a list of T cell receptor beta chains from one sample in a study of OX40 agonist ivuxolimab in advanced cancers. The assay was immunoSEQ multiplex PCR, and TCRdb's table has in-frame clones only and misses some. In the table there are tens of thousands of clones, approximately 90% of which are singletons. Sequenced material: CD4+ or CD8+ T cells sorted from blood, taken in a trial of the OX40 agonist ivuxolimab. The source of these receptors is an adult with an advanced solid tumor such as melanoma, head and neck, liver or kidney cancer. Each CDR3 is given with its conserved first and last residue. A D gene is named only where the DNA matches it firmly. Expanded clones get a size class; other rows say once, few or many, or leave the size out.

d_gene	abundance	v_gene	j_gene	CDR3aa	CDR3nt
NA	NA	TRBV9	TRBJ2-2	CASSVRTSNTGELFF	TGTGCCAGCAGCGTTCGGACATCGAACACCGGGGAGCTGTTTTTT
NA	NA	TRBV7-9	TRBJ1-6	CASSLFASQGIGTLHF	TGTGCCAGCAGCCTCTTTGCCTCTCAGGGAATTGGGACCCTCCACTTT
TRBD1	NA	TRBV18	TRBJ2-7	CASSPQELGQGAFEQYF	TGTGCCAGCTCACCACAGGAATTAGGACAGGGGGCCTTCGAGCAGTACTTC
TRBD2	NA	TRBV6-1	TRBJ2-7	CASSASGGPNEQYF	TGTGCCAGCAGTGCTAGCGGGGGGCCCAACGAGCAGTACTTC
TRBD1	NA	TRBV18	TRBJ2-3	CASSPPTGLDTQYF	TGTGCCAGCTCACCACCGACAGGGTTAGATACGCAGTATTTT
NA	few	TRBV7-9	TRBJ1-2	CASSSLGGYTF	TGTGCCAGCAGTTCCCTGGGTGGCTACACCTTC
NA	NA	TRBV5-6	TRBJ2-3	CASSLDSGTRTDTQYF	TGTGCCAGCAGCTTGGACAGCGGAACCCGCACAGATACGCAGTATTTT
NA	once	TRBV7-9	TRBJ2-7	CASSLSDLWQYF	TGTGCCAGCAGCTTATCCGACTTGTGGCAGTACTTC
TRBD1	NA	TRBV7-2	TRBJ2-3	CASSSDRGADTQYF	TGTGCCAGCAGCTCAGACAGGGGGGCAGATACGCAGTATTTT
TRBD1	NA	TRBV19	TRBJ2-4	CASSISDRAAQYF	TGTGCCAGTAGTATATCCGACAGGGCGGCTCAGTACTTC
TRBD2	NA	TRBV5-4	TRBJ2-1	CASSAGTSGSAYNEQFF	TGTGCCAGCAGCGCTGGGACTAGCGGGAGTGCCTACAATGAGCAGTTCTTC
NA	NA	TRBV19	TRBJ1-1	CASSIRGDTEAFF	TGTGCCAGTAGTATAAGGGGCGACACTGAAGCTTTCTTT
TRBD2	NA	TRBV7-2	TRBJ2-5	CASSPPGGWQETQYF	TGTGCCAGCAGCCCACCCGGGGGGTGGCAAGAGACCCAGTACTTC
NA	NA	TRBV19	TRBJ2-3	CASMGLTDTQYF	TGTGCCAGTATGGGACTCACAGATACGCAGTATTTT
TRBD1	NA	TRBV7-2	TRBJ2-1	CASSTGTVGEQFF	TGTGCCAGCAGCACGGGGACAGTAGGTGAGCAGTTCTTC
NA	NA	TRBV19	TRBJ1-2	CASSIVGGSNYGYTF	TGTGCCAGTAGTATAGTGGGTGGCTCTAACTATGGCTACACCTTC
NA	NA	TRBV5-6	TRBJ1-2	CASSLETGAGYGYTF	TGTGCCAGCAGCTTGGAAACGGGGGCTGGCTATGGCTACACCTTC
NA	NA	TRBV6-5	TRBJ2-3	CASSYGGARADTQYF	TGTGCCAGCAGTTATGGGGGCGCTCGGGCAGATACGCAGTATTTT
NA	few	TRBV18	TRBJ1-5	CASSPGEGSQPQHF	TGTGCCAGCTCACCGGGAGAGGGAAGTCAGCCCCAGCATTTT
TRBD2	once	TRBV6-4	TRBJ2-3	CASSDGTSGGDTQYF	TGTGCCAGCAGCGACGGGACTAGCGGGGGGGATACGCAGTATTTT
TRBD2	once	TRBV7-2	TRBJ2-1	CASSLGTSGLNEQFF	TGTGCCAGCAGCCTAGGGACTAGCGGTCTCAATGAGCAGTTCTTC
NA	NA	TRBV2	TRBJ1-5	CASSDISNQPQHF	TGTGCCAGCAGTGATATCAGCAATCAGCCCCAGCATTTT
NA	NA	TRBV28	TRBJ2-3	CASRLTATDTQYF	TGTGCCAGCAGACTGACAGCCACAGATACGCAGTATTTT
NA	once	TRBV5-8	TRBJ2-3	CASSVGTDTQYF	TGTGCCAGCAGCGTGGGCACAGATACGCAGTATTTT
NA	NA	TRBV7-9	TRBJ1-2	CASSLAQGQGYTF	TGTGCCAGCAGCTTAGCGCAAGGGCAAGGCTACACCTTC
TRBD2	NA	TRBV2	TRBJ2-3	CASSVQPGTSGDTQYF	TGTGCCAGCAGCGTACAACCCGGGACTAGTGGGGATACGCAGTATTTT